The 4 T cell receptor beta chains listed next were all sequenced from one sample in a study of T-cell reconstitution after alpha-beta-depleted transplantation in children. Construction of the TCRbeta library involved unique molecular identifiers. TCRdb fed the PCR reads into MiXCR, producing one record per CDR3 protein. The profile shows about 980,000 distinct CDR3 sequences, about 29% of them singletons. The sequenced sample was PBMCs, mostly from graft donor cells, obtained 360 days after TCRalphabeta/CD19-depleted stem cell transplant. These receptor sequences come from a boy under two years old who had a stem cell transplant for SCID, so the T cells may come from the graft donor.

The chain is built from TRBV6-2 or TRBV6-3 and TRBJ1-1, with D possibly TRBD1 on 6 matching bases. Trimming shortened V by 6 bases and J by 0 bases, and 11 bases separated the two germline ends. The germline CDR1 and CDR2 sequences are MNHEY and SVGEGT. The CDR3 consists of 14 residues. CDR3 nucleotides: TGTGCCAGCAGACCCGACAGGTTGAACACTGAAGCTTTCTTT. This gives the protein CASRPDRLNTEAFF.

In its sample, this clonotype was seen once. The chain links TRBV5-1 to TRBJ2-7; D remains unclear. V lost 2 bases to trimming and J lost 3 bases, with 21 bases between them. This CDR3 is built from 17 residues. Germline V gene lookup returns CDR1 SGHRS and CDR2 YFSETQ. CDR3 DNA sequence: TGCGCCAGCAGCTTAGGCCCCCTGGGCGTCGTTTACTACGAGCAGTACTTC. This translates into CASSLGPLGVVYYEQYF.

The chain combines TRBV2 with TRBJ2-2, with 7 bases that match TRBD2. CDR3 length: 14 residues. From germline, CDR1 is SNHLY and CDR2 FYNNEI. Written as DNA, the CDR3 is TGTGCGGGGACTACAATGGGGGTTTCCGGGGAGCTGTTTTTT. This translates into CAGTTMGVSGELFF.

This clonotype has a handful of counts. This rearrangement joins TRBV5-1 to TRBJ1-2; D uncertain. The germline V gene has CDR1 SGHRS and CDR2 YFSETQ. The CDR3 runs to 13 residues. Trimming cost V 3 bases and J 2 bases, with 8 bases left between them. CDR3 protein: CASSSGWNYGYTF. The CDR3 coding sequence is TGCGCCAGCAGCTCTGGATGGAACTATGGCTACACCTTC.